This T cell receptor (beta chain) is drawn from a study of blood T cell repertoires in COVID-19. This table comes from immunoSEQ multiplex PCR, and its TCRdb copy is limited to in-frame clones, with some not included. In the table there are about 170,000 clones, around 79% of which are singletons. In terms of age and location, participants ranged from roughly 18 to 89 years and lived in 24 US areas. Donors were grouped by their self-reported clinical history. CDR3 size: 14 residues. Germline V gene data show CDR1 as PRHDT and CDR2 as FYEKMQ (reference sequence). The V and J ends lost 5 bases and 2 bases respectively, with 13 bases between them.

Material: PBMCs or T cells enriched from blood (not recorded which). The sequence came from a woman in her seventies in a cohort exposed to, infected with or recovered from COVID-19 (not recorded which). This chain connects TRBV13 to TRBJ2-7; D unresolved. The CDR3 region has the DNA TGTGCCAGCAGCAACAGTCGAACCGCCTACGAGCAGTACTTC. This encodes CASSNSRTAYEQYF.